Listed below are T cell receptor beta chains from one sample, sequenced in a study of beta chain features in type 1 diabetes. Clones were read by immunoSEQ multiplex PCR, and TCRdb kept only the in-frame ones, dropping some. The sample carries under 250,000 clones, 25% to 30% recorded once. Source material: central memory CD4+ T cells from blood. These receptors originate from a man aged 25-40 years in good health. Each CDR3 is given with its conserved first and last residue. Clone size appears in some rows only: once, few, many, or a class for an expanded clone.

14	-	TRBJ2-1	TRBV5-1	CASSLGSPDNEQFF
13	few	TRBJ2-5	TRBV30	CAWSVQPAVAQYF
14	-	TRBJ2-7	TRBV7-9	CASSLETGTYEQYF
13	-	TRBJ1-2	TRBV29-1	CSIDRAPNYGYTF
16	-	TRBJ1-3	TRBV30	CAWSVQAGFSGNTIYF
14	-	TRBJ1-5	TRBV19	CASTTGQSNQPQHF
16	-	TRBJ2-5	TRBV7-9	CASSLEGLANQETQYF
14	-	TRBJ2-3	TRBV2	CASSQGGSTDTQYF
14	few	TRBJ2-7	TRBV7-9	CASSPWTVTNEQYF
15	-	TRBJ2-5	TRBV7-2	CASSLGSTAQETQYF
12	few	TRBJ1-1	TRBV7-8	CASSRDVKEAFF